The subject of this entry is one T cell receptor (beta chain). Its antigen is still unknown. In germline, CDR1 is SEHNR, CDR2 FQNEAQ (reference sequence). The CDR3 consists of 16 residues. With 5 bases removed from V and 4 bases from J, the gap between germline ends came to 18 bases. This sample was included in a study of identical twins. Overall study results and limits: Model-predicted out-of-frame TCR alpha sharing fell below observed values in monozygotic twins.

It was template switching that added a universal primer site, and there were unique molecular identifiers on the cDNA. TCRdb analysed the 5' RACE reads with MiXCR anew, one entry per CDR3 protein. Of around 240,000 distinct CDR3 sequences in the sample, about 10% were seen once. Input material: memory T cells sorted from blood. The V gene is TRBV7-9, the J gene TRBJ2-1; a possible D gene is TRBD1 (7 bases). The receptor comes from a man in his fifties or sixties in good health. The CDR3 DNA follows: TGTGCCAGCAGCCCCGGAGGGGGCAAGGCTTACAATGAGCAGTTCTTC. This gives the protein CASSPGGGKAYNEQFF. The variable domain in full, with the rest retrieved from reference TRBV7-9 and TRBJ2-1, is DTGVSQNPRHKITKRGQNVTFRCDPISEHNRLYWYRQTLGQGPEFLTYFQNEAQLEKSRLLSDRFSAERPKGSFSTLEIQRTEQGDSAMYLCASSPGGGKAYNEQFFGPGTRLTVL.